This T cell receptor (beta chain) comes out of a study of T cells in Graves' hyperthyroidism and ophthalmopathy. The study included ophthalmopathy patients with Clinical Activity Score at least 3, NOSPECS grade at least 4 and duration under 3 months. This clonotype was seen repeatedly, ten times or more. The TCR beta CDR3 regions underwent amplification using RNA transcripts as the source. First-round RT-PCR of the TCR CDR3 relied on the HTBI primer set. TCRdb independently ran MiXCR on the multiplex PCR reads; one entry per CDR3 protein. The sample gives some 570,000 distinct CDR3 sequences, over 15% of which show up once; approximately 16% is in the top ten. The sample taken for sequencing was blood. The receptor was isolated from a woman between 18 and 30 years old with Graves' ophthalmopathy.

The DNA of the CDR3 is TGCGCCAGCAGCCGGGACAGGGTACCTGGGGCCAACGTCCTGACTTTC. As protein: CASSRDRVPGANVLTF. V usage is TRBV5-1 and J usage is TRBJ2-6; TRBD1 aligns across 9 bases. Germline assignment: CDR1 SGHRS and CDR2 YFSETQ. Trimming cost V 4 bases and J 2 bases; bases outside gene matches: 4. This CDR3 is 16 amino acids long.